Reported below is one T cell receptor (beta chain). Its antigen is still unknown. The PCR made use of 60 Vbeta and 13 Jbeta primers. TCRdb's table, derived via immunoSEQ multiplex PCR, lists solely in-frame clones and lacks some. The sample carries some 160,000 clones, around 84% recorded once. This sample is part of a study of cytomegalovirus exposure and HLA in healthy donors. Study-wide results and caveats: It was confirmed in vitro that three of the CMV-associated chains were specific for CMV antigens. The only immune exposure information that was available was CMV serostatus. Within an earlier analysis, most TCR beta V segments proved productive either about 87% or about 30% of the time. Within a later analysis, the majority of CMV-associated TCR beta chains appeared HLA-restricted.

The clonotype was recovered from a man aged 30 to 45 in good health and CMV-seropositive. The source material was PBMCs.

CDR3: CASSSPYRGQETQYF. In DNA, the CDR3 is TGTGCCAGCAGCTCTCCCTACAGGGGCCAAGAGACCCAGTACTTC. The chain links TRBV7-2 to TRBJ2-5; 7 bases fit TRBD1. The germline V gene encodes CDR1 SGHTA and CDR2 FQGNSA. The V segment lost 4 bases and the J segment 1 base; nucleotides outside the gene matches: 6. CDR3 length: 15 amino acids.